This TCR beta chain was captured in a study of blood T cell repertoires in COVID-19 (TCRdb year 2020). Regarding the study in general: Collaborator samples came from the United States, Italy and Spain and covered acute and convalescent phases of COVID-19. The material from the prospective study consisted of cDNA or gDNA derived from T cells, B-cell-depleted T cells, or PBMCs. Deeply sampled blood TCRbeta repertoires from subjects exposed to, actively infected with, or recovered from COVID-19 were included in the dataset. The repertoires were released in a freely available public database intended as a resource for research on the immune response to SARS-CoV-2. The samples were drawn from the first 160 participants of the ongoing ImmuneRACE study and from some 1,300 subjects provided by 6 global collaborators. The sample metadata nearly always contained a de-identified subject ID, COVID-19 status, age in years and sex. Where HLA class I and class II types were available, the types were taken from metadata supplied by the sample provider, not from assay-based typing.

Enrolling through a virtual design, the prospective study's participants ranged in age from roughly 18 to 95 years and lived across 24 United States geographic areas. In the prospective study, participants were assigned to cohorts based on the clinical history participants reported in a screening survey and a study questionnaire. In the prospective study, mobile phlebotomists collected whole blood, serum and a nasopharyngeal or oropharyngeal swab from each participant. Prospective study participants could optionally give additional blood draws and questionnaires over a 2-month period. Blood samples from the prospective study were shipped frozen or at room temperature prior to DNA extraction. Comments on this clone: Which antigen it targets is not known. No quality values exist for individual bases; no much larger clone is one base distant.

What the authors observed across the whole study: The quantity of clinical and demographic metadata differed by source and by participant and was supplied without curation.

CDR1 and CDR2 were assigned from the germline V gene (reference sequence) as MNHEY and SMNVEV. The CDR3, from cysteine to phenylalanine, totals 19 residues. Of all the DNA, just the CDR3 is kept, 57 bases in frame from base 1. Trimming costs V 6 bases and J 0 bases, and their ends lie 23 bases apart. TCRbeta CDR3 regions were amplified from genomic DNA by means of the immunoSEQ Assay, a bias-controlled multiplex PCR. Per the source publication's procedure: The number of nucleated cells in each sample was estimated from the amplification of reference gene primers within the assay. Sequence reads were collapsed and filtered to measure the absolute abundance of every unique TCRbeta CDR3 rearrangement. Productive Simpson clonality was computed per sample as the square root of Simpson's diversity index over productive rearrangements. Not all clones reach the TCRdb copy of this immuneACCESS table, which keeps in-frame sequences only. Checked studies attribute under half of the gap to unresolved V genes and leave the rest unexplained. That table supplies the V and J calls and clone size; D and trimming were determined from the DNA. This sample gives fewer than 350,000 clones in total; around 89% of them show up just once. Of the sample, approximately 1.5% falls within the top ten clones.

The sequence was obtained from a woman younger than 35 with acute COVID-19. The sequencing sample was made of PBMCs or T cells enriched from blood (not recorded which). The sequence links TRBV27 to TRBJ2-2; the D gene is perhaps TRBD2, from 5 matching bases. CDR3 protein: CASSLLNTVARPNTGELFF. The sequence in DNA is TGTGCCAGCAGCCTTCTCAATACGGTAGCGAGACCGAACACCGGGGAGCTGTTTTTT.